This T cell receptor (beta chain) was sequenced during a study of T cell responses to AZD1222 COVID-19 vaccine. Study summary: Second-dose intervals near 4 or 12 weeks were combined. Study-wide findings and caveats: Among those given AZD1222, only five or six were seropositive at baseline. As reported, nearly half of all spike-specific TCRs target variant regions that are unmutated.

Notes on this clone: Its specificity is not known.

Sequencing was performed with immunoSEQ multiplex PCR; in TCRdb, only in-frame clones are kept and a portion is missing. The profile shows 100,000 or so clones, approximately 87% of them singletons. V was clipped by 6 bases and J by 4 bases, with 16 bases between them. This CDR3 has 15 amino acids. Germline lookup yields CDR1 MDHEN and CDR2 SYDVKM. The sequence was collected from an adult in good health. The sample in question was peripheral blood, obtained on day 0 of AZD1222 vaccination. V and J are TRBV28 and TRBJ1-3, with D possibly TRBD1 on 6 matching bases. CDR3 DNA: TGTGCCAGCAGCGTTGCAGGGGTGTCAGGAAACACCATATATTTT. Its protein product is CASSVAGVSGNTIYF.